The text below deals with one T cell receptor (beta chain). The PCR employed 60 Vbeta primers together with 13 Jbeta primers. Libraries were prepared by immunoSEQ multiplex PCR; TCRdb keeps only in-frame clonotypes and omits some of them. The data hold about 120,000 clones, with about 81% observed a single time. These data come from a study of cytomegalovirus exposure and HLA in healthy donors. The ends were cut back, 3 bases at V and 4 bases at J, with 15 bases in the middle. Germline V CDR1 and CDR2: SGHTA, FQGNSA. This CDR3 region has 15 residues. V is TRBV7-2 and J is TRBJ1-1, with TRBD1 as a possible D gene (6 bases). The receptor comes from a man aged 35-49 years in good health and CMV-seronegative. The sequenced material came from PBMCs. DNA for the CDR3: TGTGCCAGCAGCTTGCGGGGGCGCTCGGGCACTGAAGCTTTCTTT. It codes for CASSLRGRSGTEAFF.